This T cell receptor beta chain emerged from a study of blood T cell repertoires in COVID-19. As for the study in general: Collection of acute and convalescent COVID-19 samples took place in the United States, Italy and Spain. PBMCs, B-cell-depleted T cells, or T cells were the source of the cDNA or gDNA that made up the material.

Looked up from germline, CDR1 is SGHRS and CDR2 is YFSETQ. Unmatched junction bases numbered 10, after V lost 4 bases and J lost 4 bases. The CDR3 extends over 15 amino acids. In the original processing: Reference gene primer amplification in the assay estimated nucleated cell counts. Here immunoSEQ multiplex PCR was the method, and the copy in TCRdb shows in-frame clones only, minus some. V and J calls plus clone size are reproduced from that table; the DNA served to infer D and trimming. The sample carries about 59,000 clones, over 70% recorded once. This clone has a handful of counts. V is TRBV5-1 and J is TRBJ2-5; TRBD1 matches 7 bases. The specimen was peripheral blood. This clonotype originated in a woman aged 45-65 years with active or convalescent COVID-19. The CDR3 DNA is TGCGCCAGCAGCGCCATGGCCCGGGACAGAGAGACCCAGTACTTC. It translates to CASSAMARDRETQYF. Based on the CDR3 plus reference TRBV5-1 and TRBJ2-5, the full variable domain is KAGVTQTPRYLIKTRGQQVTLSCSPISGHRSVSWYQQTPGQGLQFLFEYFSETQRNKGNFPGRFSGRQFSNSRSEMNVSTLELGDSALYLCASSAMARDRETQYFGPGTRLLVL.